Sequencing of this T cell receptor (beta chain) was carried out in a study of post-analysis software for immune sequencing data. Overall study context: Patients had relapsing-remitting, secondary progressive or progressive-relapsing multiple sclerosis; some lacked subtype.

On this clonotype: What it binds is not known.

Sequencing libraries made from TCR beta cDNA carried unique molecular identifiers. Between about 0.85 and 11 million T cells gave rise to about 450,000 cDNA molecules. TCRdb ran MiXCR on the PCR reads and lists one entry per CDR3 protein. Of 800,000 to 950,000 distinct CDR3 sequences in the sample, about 57% are singletons; the top ten hold under 6%. General study findings and limits: By F measure, strong co-clustering occurred among samples prepared in the same batch. Versus controls, multiple sclerosis patients showed significantly lower diversity (normalized Chao1). About five TRBV segments (TRBV5-6, TRBV5-1 and TRBV20-1 among them) occurred more frequently in patients than in controls.

Germline loops: CDR1 MNHEY, CDR2 SVGEGT. This CDR3 contains 14 residues. The V call is TRBV6-2 or TRBV6-3, the J call TRBJ2-4, with D possibly being TRBD1 (6 bases). The J call is doubtful: the DNA matches TRBJ2-7 better. This TCR was sampled from a girl aged 5-17 years with multiple sclerosis. Sequencing used blood. CDR3 in DNA: TGTGCCAGCAGTAATCAACAGGGACCCTACGAGCAGTACTTC. It specifies CASSNQQGPYEQYF.